These T cell receptor beta chains were read from a single sample in a study of cytomegalovirus exposure and HLA in healthy donors. TCRdb's table, derived via immunoSEQ multiplex PCR, lists solely in-frame clones and lacks some. Of 85,000 to 120,000 clones listed, nearly 65% are singletons. The sequencing input was PBMCs. These receptor sequences come from a human donor in good health. The CDR3 runs from the conserved cysteine through the conserved F or W. The D gene is left open where the match is weak. The size field is filled for only some rows; it gives once, few, many or a size class.

v_gene: TRBV18; abundance: -; j_gene: TRBJ2-2; d_gene: -; CDR3aa: CASSAGPRGLTGELFF; CDR3nt: TGTGCCAGCTCAGCGGGACCACGGGGTCTCACCGGGGAGCTGTTTTTT
v_gene: TRBV9; abundance: -; j_gene: TRBJ2-3; d_gene: TRBD2; CDR3aa: CASSPRDYTDTQYF; CDR3nt: TGTGCCAGCAGCCCCCGGGACTACACAGATACGCAGTATTTT
v_gene: TRBV13; abundance: -; j_gene: TRBJ2-7; d_gene: TRBD1; CDR3aa: CASSSYRGPGSYEQYF; CDR3nt: TGTGCCAGCAGCTCGTACAGGGGTCCCGGCTCCTACGAGCAGTACTTC
v_gene: TRBV19; abundance: few; j_gene: TRBJ2-3; d_gene: -; CDR3aa: CASSIVGRVVDTDTQYF; CDR3nt: TGTGCCAGTAGTATAGTCGGCAGGGTGGTCGACACAGATACGCAGTATTTT
v_gene: TRBV4-1; abundance: -; j_gene: TRBJ2-2; d_gene: -; CDR3aa: CASSQKTGRNTGELFF; CDR3nt: TGCGCCAGCAGCCAAAAAACCGGGAGGAACACCGGGGAGCTGTTTTTT
v_gene: TRBV19; abundance: -; j_gene: TRBJ2-6; d_gene: -; CDR3aa: CASSPLQGSGANVLTF; CDR3nt: TGTGCCAGTAGTCCCCTTCAGGGCTCTGGGGCCAACGTCCTGACTTTC
v_gene: TRBV4-1; abundance: -; j_gene: TRBJ2-1; d_gene: TRBD1; CDR3aa: CASSQRFLAGTGPSEQFF; CDR3nt: TGCGCCAGCAGCCAAAGGTTCCTAGCCGGGACAGGGCCCAGTGAGCAGTTCTTC
v_gene: TRBV19; abundance: -; j_gene: TRBJ2-1; d_gene: TRBD1; CDR3aa: CASSPGQGAGYEQFF; CDR3nt: TGTGCCAGTAGTCCGGGACAGGGGGCCGGGTATGAGCAGTTCTTC
v_gene: TRBV2; abundance: -; j_gene: TRBJ1-2; d_gene: -; CDR3aa: CASLRGGLEGYTF; CDR3nt: TGTGCCAGCCTGCGGGGGGGGTTAGAGGGCTACACCTTC
v_gene: TRBV5-1; abundance: -; j_gene: TRBJ1-6; d_gene: -; CDR3aa: CASSLGVQQRPRAPLHF; CDR3nt: TGCGCCAGCAGCTTGGGCGTGCAACAACGCCCCAGGGCACCCCTCCACTTT
v_gene: TRBV30; abundance: few; j_gene: TRBJ2-5; d_gene: TRBD2; CDR3aa: CAWSVLAGGQETQYF; CDR3nt: TGTGCCTGGAGTGTACTAGCGGGAGGCCAAGAGACCCAGTACTTC
v_gene: TRBV9; abundance: -; j_gene: TRBJ2-3; d_gene: TRBD2; CDR3aa: CASSDPGGGEADTQYF; CDR3nt: TGTGCCAGCAGCGATCCGGGGGGGGGAGAGGCAGATACGCAGTATTTT
v_gene: TRBV19; abundance: -; j_gene: TRBJ1-5; d_gene: -; CDR3aa: CASSEQGGMDQPQHF; CDR3nt: TGTGCCAGTAGTGAACAGGGTGGAATGGATCAGCCCCAGCATTTT
v_gene: TRBV30; abundance: -; j_gene: TRBJ1-5; d_gene: -; CDR3aa: CAWSVLGANQPQHF; CDR3nt: TGTGCCTGGAGTGTATTAGGGGCCAATCAGCCCCAGCATTTT
v_gene: TRBV6-5; abundance: once; j_gene: TRBJ1-1; d_gene: -; CDR3aa: CASTPPDRNPEAFF; CDR3nt: TGTGCCAGCACCCCGCCCGACAGGAACCCCGAAGCTTTCTTT
v_gene: TRBV29-1; abundance: -; j_gene: TRBJ2-5; d_gene: TRBD2; CDR3aa: CSVFTPSGRGGETQYF; CDR3nt: TGCAGCGTGTTCACCCCTAGCGGGAGAGGGGGAGAGACCCAGTACTTC
v_gene: TRBV6-6; abundance: -; j_gene: TRBJ1-5; d_gene: -; CDR3aa: CASSLTGGGVDQPQHF; CDR3nt: TGTGCCAGCAGCCTAACTGGGGGAGGGGTTGATCAGCCCCAGCATTTT
v_gene: TRBV6-6; abundance: once; j_gene: TRBJ2-3; d_gene: -; CDR3aa: CASSPRDTSTDTQYF; CDR3nt: TGTGCCAGCAGTCCCCGGGACACCTCCACAGATACGCAGTATTTT
v_gene: TRBV5-1; abundance: -; j_gene: TRBJ2-7; d_gene: TRBD1; CDR3aa: CASSPSPDRDSYEQYF; CDR3nt: TGCGCCAGCAGCCCCTCCCCGGACAGGGACTCCTACGAGCAGTACTTC
v_gene: TRBV29-1; abundance: -; j_gene: TRBJ2-3; d_gene: -; CDR3aa: CSVLAGLGDTQYF; CDR3nt: TGCAGCGTTCTCGCGGGCCTAGGTGATACGCAGTATTTT
v_gene: TRBV28; abundance: -; j_gene: TRBJ2-3; d_gene: -; CDR3aa: CASSPRSPDTQYF; CDR3nt: TGTGCCAGCAGCCCTCGGTCTCCAGATACGCAGTATTTT
v_gene: TRBV27; abundance: -; j_gene: TRBJ1-5; d_gene: TRBD1; CDR3aa: CASRNRGTPISNQPQHF; CDR3nt: TGTGCCAGCAGGAACAGGGGCACACCAATTAGCAATCAGCCCCAGCATTTT
v_gene: TRBV5-4; abundance: few; j_gene: TRBJ2-1; d_gene: TRBD2; CDR3aa: CASQRAGRDDEQFF; CDR3nt: TGTGCCAGCCAACGCGCGGGGAGGGACGATGAGCAGTTCTTC
v_gene: TRBV30; abundance: -; j_gene: TRBJ2-7; d_gene: -; CDR3aa: CAWSELAYSYEQYF; CDR3nt: TGTGCCTGGAGTGAGCTAGCGTATTCCTACGAGCAGTACTTC
v_gene: TRBV5-8; abundance: -; j_gene: TRBJ2-6; d_gene: TRBD1; CDR3aa: CASSLGGQGFSGANVLTF; CDR3nt: TGTGCCAGCAGCTTGGGCGGACAGGGGTTTTCTGGGGCCAACGTCCTGACTTTC
v_gene: TRBV4-2; abundance: -; j_gene: TRBJ2-1; d_gene: TRBD2; CDR3aa: CASSQDTSSGRVYEQFF; CDR3nt: TGTGCCAGCAGCCAAGATACCTCTTCCGGGAGGGTATATGAGCAGTTCTTC
v_gene: TRBV11-2; abundance: -; j_gene: TRBJ2-3; d_gene: -; CDR3aa: CASSFNLIRGDTQYF; CDR3nt: TGTGCCAGCAGCTTCAACCTGATTCGGGGGGATACGCAGTATTTT
v_gene: TRBV6-5; abundance: -; j_gene: TRBJ2-2; d_gene: TRBD2; CDR3aa: CASRGLVPTGELFF; CDR3nt: TGTGCCAGCAGGGGACTAGTTCCCACCGGGGAGCTGTTTTTT
v_gene: TRBV12-5; abundance: -; j_gene: TRBJ1-1; d_gene: TRBD1; CDR3aa: CASGWDRGMNTEAFF; CDR3nt: TGTGCTAGTGGTTGGGACAGGGGGATGAACACTGAAGCTTTCTTT
v_gene: TRBV11-2; abundance: -; j_gene: TRBJ2-7; d_gene: TRBD2; CDR3aa: CASSPAIAGVPEQYF; CDR3nt: TGTGCCAGCAGCCCAGCAATAGCGGGAGTTCCCGAGCAGTACTTC
v_gene: TRBV28; abundance: -; j_gene: TRBJ1-5; d_gene: -; CDR3aa: CASRHLQTGNNQPQHF; CDR3nt: TGTGCCAGCAGACACCTCCAGACAGGAAATAATCAGCCCCAGCATTTT
v_gene: TRBV5-5; abundance: -; j_gene: TRBJ2-3; d_gene: TRBD2; CDR3aa: CASSLGASGRVDTQYF; CDR3nt: TGTGCCAGCAGCTTGGGGGCTAGCGGGAGAGTGGATACGCAGTATTTT
v_gene: TRBV28; abundance: -; j_gene: TRBJ2-1; d_gene: -; CDR3aa: CASSERRTINEQFF; CDR3nt: TGTGCCAGCAGTGAACGGAGAACAATCAATGAGCAGTTCTTC
v_gene: TRBV28; abundance: -; j_gene: TRBJ2-1; d_gene: -; CDR3aa: CASSLSNEQFF; CDR3nt: TGTGCCAGCAGTTTGAGCAATGAGCAGTTCTTC
v_gene: TRBV2; abundance: -; j_gene: TRBJ2-1; d_gene: -; CDR3aa: CASSVDSYNEQFF; CDR3nt: TGTGCCAGCAGTGTAGATTCCTACAATGAGCAGTTCTTC
v_gene: TRBV28; abundance: few; j_gene: TRBJ1-6; d_gene: TRBD1; CDR3aa: CASSTLARQGIRSPLHF; CDR3nt: TGTGCCAGCAGTACCTTAGCCCGACAGGGAATTCGTTCACCCCTCCACTTT
v_gene: TRBV5-1; abundance: -; j_gene: TRBJ1-1; d_gene: -; CDR3aa: CASTSGNTEAFF; CDR3nt: TGCGCCAGCACCTCCGGGAACACTGAAGCTTTCTTT
v_gene: TRBV27; abundance: once; j_gene: TRBJ2-7; d_gene: TRBD1; CDR3aa: CASSLTGGGAYEQYF; CDR3nt: TGTGCCAGCAGCCTAACAGGGGGCGGCGCCTACGAGCAGTACTTC
v_gene: TRBV5-1; abundance: -; j_gene: TRBJ1-1; d_gene: TRBD1; CDR3aa: CASSETPGGAEAFF; CDR3nt: TGCGCCAGCAGCGAGACCCCAGGGGGCGCTGAAGCTTTCTTT
v_gene: TRBV19; abundance: -; j_gene: TRBJ1-2; d_gene: -; CDR3aa: CASREATGSYGYTF; CDR3nt: TGTGCCAGTAGAGAAGCAACAGGGTCCTATGGCTACACCTTC
v_gene: TRBV28; abundance: -; j_gene: TRBJ2-7; d_gene: -; CDR3aa: CASSSPLEGSAYEQYF; CDR3nt: TGTGCCAGCAGTTCCCCCCTTGAGGGATCGGCCTACGAGCAGTACTTC
v_gene: TRBV7-2; abundance: -; j_gene: TRBJ2-7; d_gene: -; CDR3aa: CASSLDLAFRYEQYF; CDR3nt: TGTGCCAGCAGCTTGGACCTAGCGTTTCGTTACGAGCAGTACTTC